This T cell receptor beta chain was sequenced during a study of blood T cell repertoires in COVID-19. Turning to the study itself: The United States, Italy and Spain supplied acute and convalescent COVID-19 samples. Sources were T cells, B-cell-depleted T cells, or PBMCs; the material itself was cDNA or gDNA.

The germline V gene encodes CDR1 SQVTM and CDR2 ANQGSEA. This CDR3 is built from 15 residues. V was clipped by 5 bases and J by 2 bases, with 19 bases between them. Libraries were prepared by immunoSEQ multiplex PCR; TCRdb keeps only in-frame clonotypes and omits some of them. The sample consists of about 200,000 clones, 70% to 90% of them appearing once. Sample: peripheral blood. The V and J genes are TRBV29-1 and TRBJ2-7; tentative D call: TRBD2 (6 bases). The sequence was obtained from a man aged 35 to 55 with acute or convalescent COVID-19. The chain's CDR3 is CSVQTVGRGAYEQYF. CDR3 DNA: TGCAGCGTTCAGACCGTCGGGCGGGGAGCCTACGAGCAGTACTTC.